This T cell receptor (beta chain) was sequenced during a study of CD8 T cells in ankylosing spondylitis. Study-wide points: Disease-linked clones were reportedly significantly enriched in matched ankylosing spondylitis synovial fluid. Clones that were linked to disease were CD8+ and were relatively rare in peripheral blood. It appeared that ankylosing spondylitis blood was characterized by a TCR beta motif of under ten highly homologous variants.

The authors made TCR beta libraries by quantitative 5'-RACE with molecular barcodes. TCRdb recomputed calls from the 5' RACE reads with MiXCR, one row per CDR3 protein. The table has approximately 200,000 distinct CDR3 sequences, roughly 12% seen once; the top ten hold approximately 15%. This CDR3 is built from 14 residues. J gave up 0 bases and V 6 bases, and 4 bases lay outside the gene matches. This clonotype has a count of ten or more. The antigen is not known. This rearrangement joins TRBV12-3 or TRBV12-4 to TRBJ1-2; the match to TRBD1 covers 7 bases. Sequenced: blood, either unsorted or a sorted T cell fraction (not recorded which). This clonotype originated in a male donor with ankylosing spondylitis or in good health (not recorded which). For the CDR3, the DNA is TGTGCCAGCAGCCCGGGGACAGCTAACTATGGCTACACCTTC. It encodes CASSPGTANYGYTF.